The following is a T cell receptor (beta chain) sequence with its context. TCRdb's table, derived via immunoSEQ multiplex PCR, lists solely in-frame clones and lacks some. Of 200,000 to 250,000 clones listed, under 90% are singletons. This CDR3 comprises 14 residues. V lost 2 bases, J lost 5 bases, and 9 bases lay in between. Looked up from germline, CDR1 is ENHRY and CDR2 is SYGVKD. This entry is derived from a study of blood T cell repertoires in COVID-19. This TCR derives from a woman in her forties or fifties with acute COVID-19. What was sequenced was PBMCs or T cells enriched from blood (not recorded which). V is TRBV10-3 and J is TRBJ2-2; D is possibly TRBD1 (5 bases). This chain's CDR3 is CAISERRGTGELFF. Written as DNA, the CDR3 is TGTGCCATCAGTGAGAGAAGGGGAACCGGGGAGCTGTTTTTT.